This passage covers 3 T cell receptor beta chains from one sample sequenced in a study of blood T cell repertoires in COVID-19. TCRdb keeps only in-frame clones here, not all; method: immunoSEQ multiplex PCR. The sample carries 240,000 or so clones, around 90% recorded once. The sample was peripheral blood. These receptors originate from a man aged 60-69 years who had recovered from COVID-19.

The rearrangement joins TRBV5-1 to TRBJ2-7; tentatively, D is TRBD1 (6 bases). Germline V gives CDR1 SGHRS, CDR2 YFSETQ. The CDR3 contains 12 residues. V lost 2 bases and J lost 5, with 8 bases in between. In DNA form, the CDR3 reads TGCGCCAGCAGCTTACAGGGTAACGAGCAGTACTTC. Its protein product is CASSLQGNEQYF.

This rearrangement joins TRBV10-2 to TRBJ2-1; D unclear. V was clipped by 3 bases and J by 9 bases, with 12 bases between them. The germline CDR1 and CDR2 sequences are WSHSY and SAAADI. This CDR3 region has 13 residues. CDR3 coding DNA: TGCGCCAGCAGTGAAACCGGAGTGTTTGAGCAGTTCTTC. Translation: CASSETGVFEQFF.

The V and J genes are TRBV25-1 and TRBJ1-6, with 7 bases lining up with TRBD1. From germline, CDR1 is MGHDK and CDR2 SYGVNS. The CDR3 runs to 16 residues. The V segment lost 8 bases and the J segment 7 bases; nucleotides outside the gene matches: 14. The CDR3 sequence is CASRPRIRDSNSPLHF. The CDR3, as DNA: TGTGCCAGCCGCCCGAGGATCCGGGACAGCAATTCACCCCTCCACTTT.